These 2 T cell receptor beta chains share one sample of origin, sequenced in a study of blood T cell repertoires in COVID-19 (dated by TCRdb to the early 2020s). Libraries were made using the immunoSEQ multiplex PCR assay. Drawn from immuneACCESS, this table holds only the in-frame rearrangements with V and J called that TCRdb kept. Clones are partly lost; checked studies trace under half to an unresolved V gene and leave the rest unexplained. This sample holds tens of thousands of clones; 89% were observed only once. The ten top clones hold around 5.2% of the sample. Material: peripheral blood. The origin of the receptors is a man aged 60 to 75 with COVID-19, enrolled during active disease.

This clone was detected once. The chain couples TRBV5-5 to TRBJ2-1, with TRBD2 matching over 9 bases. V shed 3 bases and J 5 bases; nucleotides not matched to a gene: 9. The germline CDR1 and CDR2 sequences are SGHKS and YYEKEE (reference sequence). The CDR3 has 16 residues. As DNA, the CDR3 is TGTGCCAGCAGCTATAAAATAGCGGGAGCTAACAATGAGCAGTTCTTC. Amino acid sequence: CASSYKIAGANNEQFF.

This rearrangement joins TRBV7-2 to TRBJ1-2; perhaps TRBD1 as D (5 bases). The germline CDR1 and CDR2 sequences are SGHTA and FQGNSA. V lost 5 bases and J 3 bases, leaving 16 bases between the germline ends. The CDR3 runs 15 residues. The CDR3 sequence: CASSLRQREDYGYTF. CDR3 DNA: TGTGCCAGCAGCCTCCGACAGCGCGAGGACTATGGCTACACCTTC. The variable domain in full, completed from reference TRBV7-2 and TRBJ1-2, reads GAGVSQSPSNKVTEKGKDVELRCDPISGHTALYWYRQSLGQGLEFLIYFQGNSAPDKSGLPSDRFSAERTGGSVSTLTIQRTQQEDSAVYLCASSLRQREDYGYTFGSGTRLTVV.